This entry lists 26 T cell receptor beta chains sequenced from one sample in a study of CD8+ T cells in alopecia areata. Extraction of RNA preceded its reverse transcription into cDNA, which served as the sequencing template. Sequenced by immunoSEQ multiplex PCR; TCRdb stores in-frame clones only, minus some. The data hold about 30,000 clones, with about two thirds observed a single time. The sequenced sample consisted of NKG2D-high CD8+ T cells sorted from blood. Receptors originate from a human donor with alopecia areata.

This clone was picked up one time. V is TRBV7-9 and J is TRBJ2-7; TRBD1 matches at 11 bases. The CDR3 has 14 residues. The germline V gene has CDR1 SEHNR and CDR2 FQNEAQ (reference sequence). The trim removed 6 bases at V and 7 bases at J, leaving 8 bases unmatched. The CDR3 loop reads CASSLGQGALEQYF. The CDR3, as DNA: TGTGCCAGCAGTCTCGGACAGGGGGCTTTGGAGCAGTACTTC.

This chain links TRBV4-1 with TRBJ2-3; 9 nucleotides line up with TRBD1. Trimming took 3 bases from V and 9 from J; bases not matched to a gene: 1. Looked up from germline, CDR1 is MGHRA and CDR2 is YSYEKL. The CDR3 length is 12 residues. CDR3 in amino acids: CASSHGTGTQYF. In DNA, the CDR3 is TGCGCCAGCAGCCACGGGACAGGGACGCAGTATTTT.

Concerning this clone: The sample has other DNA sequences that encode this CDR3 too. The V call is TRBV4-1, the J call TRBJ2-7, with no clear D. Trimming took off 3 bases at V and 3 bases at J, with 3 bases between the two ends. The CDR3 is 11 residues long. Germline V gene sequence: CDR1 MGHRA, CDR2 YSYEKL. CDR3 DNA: TGCGCCAGCAGCCAGAACTACGAGCAGTACTTC. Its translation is CASSQNYEQYF.

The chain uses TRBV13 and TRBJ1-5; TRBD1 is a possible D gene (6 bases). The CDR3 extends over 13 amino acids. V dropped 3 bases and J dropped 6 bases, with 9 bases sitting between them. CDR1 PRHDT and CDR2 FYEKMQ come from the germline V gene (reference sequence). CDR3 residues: CASSLGGLQPQHF. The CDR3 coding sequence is TGTGCCAGCAGCTTGGGGGGGCTTCAGCCCCAGCATTTT.

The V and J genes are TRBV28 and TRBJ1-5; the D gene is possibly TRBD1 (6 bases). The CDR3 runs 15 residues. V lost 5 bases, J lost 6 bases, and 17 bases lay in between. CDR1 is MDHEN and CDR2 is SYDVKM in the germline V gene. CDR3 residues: CASSPGEMGGQPQHF. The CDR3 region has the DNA TGTGCCAGCAGTCCAGGGGAAATGGGAGGTCAGCCCCAGCATTTT.

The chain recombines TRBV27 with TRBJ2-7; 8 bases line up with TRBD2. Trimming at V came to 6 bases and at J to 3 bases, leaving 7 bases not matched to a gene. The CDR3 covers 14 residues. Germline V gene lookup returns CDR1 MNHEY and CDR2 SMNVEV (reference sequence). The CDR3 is CASSLRREDYEQYF. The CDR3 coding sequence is TGTGCCAGCAGCCTGCGGCGGGAGGACTACGAGCAGTACTTC.

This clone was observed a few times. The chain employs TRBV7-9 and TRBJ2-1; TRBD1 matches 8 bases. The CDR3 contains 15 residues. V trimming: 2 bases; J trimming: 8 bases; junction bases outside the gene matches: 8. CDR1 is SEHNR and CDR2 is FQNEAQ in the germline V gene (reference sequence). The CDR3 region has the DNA TGTGCCAGCAGCTTACCCCGGACAGGGAAGGATGAGCAGTTCTTC. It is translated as CASSLPRTGKDEQFF. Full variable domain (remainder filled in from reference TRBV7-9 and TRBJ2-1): DTGVSQNPRHKITKRGQNVTFRCDPISEHNRLYWYRQTLGQGPEFLTYFQNEAQLEKSRLLSDRFSAERPKGSFSTLEIQRTEQGDSAMYLCASSLPRTGKDEQFFGPGTRLTVL.

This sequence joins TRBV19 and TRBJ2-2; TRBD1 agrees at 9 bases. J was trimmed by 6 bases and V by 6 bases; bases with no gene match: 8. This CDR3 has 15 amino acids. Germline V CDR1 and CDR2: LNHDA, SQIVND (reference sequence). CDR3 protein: CASRIWGQGAGELFF. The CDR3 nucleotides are TGTGCCAGTAGGATTTGGGGACAGGGAGCCGGGGAGCTGTTTTTT.

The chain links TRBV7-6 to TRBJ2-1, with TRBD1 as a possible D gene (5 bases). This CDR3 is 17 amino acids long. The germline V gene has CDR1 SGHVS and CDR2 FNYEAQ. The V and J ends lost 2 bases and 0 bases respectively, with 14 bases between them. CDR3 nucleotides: TGTGCCAGCAGCTTATGGCAACAGGTTCACTCCTACAATGAGCAGTTCTTC. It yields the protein CASSLWQQVHSYNEQFF.

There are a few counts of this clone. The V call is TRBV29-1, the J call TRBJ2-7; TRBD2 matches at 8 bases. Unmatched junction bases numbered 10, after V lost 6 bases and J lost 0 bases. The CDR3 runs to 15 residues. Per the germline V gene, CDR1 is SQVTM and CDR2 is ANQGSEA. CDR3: CSVQLLAVDSYEQYF. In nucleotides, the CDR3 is TGCAGCGTGCAACTACTAGCGGTAGACTCCTACGAGCAGTACTTC.

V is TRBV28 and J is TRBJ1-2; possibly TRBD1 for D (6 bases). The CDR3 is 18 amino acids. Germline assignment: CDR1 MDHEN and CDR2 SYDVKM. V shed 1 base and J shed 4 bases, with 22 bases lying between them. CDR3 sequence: CASSLSDQGRGLSYGYTF. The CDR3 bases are TGTGCCAGCAGTTTATCCGACCAGGGCAGGGGCTTATCCTATGGCTACACCTTC.

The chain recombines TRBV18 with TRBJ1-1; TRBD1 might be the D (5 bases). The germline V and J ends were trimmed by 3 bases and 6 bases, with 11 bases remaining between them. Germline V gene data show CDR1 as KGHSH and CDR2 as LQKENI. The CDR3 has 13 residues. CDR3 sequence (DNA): TGTGCCAGCTCACCGGACAAGAGCGCTGAAGCTTTCTTT. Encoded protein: CASSPDKSAEAFF.

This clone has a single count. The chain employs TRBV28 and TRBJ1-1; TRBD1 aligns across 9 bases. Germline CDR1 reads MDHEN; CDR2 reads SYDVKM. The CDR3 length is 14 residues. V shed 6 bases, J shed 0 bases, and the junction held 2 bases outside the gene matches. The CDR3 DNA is TGTGCCAGCAGCGGGACAGGGCTGAACACTGAAGCTTTCTTT. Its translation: CASSGTGLNTEAFF.

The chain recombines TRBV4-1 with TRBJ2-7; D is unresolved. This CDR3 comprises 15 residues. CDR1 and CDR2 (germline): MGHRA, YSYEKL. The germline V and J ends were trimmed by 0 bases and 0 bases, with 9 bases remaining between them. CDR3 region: CASSQESASSYEQYF. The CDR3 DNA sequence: TGCGCCAGCAGCCAAGAGTCGGCTAGCTCCTACGAGCAGTACTTC.

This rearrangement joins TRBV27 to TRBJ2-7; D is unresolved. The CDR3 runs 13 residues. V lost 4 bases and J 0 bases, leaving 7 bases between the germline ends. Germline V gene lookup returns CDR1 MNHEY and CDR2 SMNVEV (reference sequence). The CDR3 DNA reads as TGTGCCAGCAGTTATCGGGCCTCCTACGAGCAGTACTTC. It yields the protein CASSYRASYEQYF.

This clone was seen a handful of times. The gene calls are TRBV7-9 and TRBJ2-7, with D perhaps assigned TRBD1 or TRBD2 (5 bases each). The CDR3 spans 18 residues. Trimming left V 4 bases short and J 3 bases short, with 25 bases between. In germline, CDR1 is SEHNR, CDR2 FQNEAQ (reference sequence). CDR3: CASSYRDAQTTLNYEQYF. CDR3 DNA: TGTGCCAGCAGCTACCGGGACGCCCAAACGACCCTAAACTACGAGCAGTACTTC. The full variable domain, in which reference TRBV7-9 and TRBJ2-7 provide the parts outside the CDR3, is DTGVSQNPRHKITKRGQNVTFRCDPISEHNRLYWYRQTLGQGPEFLTYFQNEAQLEKSRLLSDRFSAERPKGSFSTLEIQRTEQGDSAMYLCASSYRDAQTTLNYEQYFGPGTRLTVT.

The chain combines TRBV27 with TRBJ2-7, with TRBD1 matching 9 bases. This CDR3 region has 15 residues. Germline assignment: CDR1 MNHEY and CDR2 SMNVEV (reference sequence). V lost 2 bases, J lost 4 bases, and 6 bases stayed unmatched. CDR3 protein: CASSLHRGRGYEQYF. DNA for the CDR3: TGTGCCAGCAGTTTACACAGGGGGCGCGGTTACGAGCAGTACTTC.

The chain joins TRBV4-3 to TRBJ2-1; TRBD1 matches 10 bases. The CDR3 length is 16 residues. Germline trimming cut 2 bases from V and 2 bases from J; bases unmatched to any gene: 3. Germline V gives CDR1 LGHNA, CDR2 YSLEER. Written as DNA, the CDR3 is TGCGCCAGCAGCCAAATAGGGACAGGGGCCTACAATGAGCAGTTCTTC. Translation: CASSQIGTGAYNEQFF.

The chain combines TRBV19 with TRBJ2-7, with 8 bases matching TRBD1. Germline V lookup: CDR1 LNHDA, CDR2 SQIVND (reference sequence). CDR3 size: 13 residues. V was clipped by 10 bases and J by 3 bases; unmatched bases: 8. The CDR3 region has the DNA TGTGCCACAGGACAGGGAACCCTCTACGAGCAGTACTTC. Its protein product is CATGQGTLYEQYF.

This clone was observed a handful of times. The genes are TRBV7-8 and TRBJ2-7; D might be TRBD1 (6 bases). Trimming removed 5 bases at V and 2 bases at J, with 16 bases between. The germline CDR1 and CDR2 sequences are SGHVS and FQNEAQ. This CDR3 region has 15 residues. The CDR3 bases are TGTGCCAGCAGCCCAAAGACAGGTGCCCCCTACGAGCAGTACTTC. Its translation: CASSPKTGAPYEQYF.

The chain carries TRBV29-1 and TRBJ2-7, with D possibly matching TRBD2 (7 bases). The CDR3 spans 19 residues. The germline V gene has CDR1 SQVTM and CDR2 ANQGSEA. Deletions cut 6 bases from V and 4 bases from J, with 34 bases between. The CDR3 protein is CSVGGDRTTGGREFYEQYF. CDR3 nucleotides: TGCAGCGTAGGGGGAGACAGGACGACGGGAGGCAGGGAGTTTTACGAGCAGTACTTC.

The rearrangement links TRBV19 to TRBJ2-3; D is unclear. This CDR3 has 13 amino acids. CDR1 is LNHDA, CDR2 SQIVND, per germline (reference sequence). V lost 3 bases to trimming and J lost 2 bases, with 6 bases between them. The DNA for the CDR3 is TGTGCCAGTAGTATTCTGGCCACAGATACGCAGTATTTT. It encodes CASSILATDTQYF. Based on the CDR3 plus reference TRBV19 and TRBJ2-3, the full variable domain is DGGITQSPKYLFRKEGQNVTLSCEQNLNHDAMYWYRQDPGQGLRLIYYSQIVNDFQKGDIAEGYSVSREKKESFPLTVTSAQKNPTAFYLCASSILATDTQYFGPGTRLTVL.

The CDR3 here is CASTIIWFSGANVLTF. Written as DNA, the CDR3 is TGTGCCAGCACGATAATCTGGTTTTCTGGGGCCAACGTCCTGACTTTC. This chain connects TRBV5-6 to TRBJ2-6; D remains ambiguous. V lost 6 bases and J 1 base, leaving 14 bases between the germline ends. CDR1 and CDR2 (germline): SGHDT, YYEEEE. This CDR3 is built from 16 residues.

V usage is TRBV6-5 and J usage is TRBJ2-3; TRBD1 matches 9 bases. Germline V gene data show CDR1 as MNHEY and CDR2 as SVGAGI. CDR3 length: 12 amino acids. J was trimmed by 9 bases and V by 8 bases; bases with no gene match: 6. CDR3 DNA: TGTGCCAGCTCAACAGGGGGCGAGACGCAGTATTTT. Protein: CASSTGGETQYF.

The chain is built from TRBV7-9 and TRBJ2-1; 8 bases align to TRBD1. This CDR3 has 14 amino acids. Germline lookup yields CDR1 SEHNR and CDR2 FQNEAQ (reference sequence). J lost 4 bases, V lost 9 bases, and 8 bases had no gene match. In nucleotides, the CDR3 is TGTGCCAGTTGGCAGGGGGCCGATTACAATGAGCAGTTCTTC. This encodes CASWQGADYNEQFF.

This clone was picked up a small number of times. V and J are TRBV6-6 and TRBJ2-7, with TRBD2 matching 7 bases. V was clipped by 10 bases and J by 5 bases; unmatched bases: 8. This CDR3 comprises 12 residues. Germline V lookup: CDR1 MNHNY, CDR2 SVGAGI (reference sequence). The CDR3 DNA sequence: TGTGCCACCGGGGGGTTCGTCGACGAGCAGTACTTC. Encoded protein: CATGGFVDEQYF.